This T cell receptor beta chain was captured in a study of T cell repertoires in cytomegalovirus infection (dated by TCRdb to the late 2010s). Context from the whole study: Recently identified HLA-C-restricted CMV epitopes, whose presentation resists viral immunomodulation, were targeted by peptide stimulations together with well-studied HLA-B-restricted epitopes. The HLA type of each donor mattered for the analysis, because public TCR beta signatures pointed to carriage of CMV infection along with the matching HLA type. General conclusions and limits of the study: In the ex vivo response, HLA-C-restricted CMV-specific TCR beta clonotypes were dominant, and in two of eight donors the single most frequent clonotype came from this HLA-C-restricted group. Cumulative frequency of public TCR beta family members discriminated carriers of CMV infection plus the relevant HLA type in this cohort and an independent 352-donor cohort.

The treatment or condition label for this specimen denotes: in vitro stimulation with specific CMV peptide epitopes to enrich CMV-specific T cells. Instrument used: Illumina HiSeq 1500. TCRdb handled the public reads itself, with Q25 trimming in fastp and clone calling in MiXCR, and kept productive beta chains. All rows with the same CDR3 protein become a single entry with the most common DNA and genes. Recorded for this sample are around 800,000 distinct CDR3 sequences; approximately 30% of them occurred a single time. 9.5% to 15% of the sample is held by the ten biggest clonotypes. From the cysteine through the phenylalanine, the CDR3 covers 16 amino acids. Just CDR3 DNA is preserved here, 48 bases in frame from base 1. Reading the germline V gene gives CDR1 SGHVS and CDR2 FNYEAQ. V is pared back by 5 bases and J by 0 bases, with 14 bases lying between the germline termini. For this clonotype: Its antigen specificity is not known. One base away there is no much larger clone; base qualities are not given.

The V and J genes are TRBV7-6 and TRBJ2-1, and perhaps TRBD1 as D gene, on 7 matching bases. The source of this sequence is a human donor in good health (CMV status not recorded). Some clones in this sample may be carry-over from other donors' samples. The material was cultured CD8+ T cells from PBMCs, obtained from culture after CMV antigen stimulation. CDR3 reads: CASSRSQGGSYNEQFF. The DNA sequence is TGTGCCAGCAGCAGATCTCAGGGGGGCTCCTACAATGAGCAGTTCTTC.